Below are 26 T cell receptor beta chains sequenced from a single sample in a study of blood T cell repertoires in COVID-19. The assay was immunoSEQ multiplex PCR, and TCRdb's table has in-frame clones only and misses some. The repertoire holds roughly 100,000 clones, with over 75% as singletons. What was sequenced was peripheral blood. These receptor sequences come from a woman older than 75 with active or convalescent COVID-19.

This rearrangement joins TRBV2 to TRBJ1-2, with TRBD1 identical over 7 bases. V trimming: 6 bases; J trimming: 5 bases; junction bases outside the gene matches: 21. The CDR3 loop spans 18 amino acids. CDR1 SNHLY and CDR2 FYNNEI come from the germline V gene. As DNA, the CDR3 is TGTGCCAGCAGGAAGGAGGGGGCGGGCCTTAGGGCGCGGTATGGCTACACCTTC. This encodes CASRKEGAGLRARYGYTF.

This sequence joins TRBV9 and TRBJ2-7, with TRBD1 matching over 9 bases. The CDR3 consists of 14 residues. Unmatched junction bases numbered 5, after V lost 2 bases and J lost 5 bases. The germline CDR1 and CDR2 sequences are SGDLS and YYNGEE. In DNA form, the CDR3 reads TGTGCCAGCAGCGTGGGACAGGGACCCAACGAGCAGTACTTC. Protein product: CASSVGQGPNEQYF.

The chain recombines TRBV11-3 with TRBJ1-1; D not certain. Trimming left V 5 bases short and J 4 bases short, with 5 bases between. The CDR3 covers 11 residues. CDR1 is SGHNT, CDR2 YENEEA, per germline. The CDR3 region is CASSRSTEAFF. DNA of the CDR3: TGTGCCAGCAGCCGCAGCACTGAAGCTTTCTTT. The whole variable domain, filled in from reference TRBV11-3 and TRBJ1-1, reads EAGVVQSPRYKIIEKKQPVAFWCNPISGHNTLYWYLQNLGQGPELLIRYENEEAVDDSQLPKDRFSAERLKGVDSTLKIQPAELGDSAVYLCASSRSTEAFFGQGTRLTVV.

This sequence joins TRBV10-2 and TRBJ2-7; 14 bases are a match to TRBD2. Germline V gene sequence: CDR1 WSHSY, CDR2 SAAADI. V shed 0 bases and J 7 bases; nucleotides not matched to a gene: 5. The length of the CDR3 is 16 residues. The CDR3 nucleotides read TGCGCCAGCAGTGAGTCGGGACTAGCGGGAGTGGGGGAGCAGTACTTC. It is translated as CASSESGLAGVGEQYF.

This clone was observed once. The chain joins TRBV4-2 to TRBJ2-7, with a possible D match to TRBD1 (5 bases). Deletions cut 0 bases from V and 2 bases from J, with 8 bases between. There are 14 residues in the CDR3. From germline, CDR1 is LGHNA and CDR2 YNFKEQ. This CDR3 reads CASSQDRVAYEQYF. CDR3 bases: TGTGCCAGCAGCCAAGACAGGGTCGCCTACGAGCAGTACTTC.

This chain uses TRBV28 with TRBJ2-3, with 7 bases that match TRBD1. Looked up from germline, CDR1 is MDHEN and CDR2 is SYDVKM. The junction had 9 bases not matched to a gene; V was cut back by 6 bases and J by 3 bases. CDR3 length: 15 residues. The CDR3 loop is CASSSGQVLTDTQYF. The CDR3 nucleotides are TGTGCCAGCAGCTCAGGACAGGTACTTACAGATACGCAGTATTTT.

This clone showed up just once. For the CDR3, the DNA is TGTGCCAGCAGCCGAGGGACCGGGACAGGGGGAGAGCAGTACTTC. This translates into CASSRGTGTGGEQYF. The chain uses TRBV7-9 and TRBJ2-7; 11 bases line up with TRBD1. The CDR3 loop spans 15 amino acids. The ends lost 5 bases at V and 7 bases at J; junction bases unmatched: 10. Germline V gives CDR1 SEHNR, CDR2 FQNEAQ (reference sequence).

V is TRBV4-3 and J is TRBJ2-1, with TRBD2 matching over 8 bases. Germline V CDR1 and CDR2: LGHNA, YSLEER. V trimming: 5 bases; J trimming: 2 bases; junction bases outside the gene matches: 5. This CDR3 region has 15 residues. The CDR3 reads CASSVAGSAYNEQFF. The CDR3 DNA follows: TGCGCCAGCAGCGTAGCGGGATCTGCCTACAATGAGCAGTTCTTC.

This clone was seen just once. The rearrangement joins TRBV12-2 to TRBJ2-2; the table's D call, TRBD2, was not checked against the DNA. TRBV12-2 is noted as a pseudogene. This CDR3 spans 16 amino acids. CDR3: CASRLVQRGGTGELFF. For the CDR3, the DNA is TGTGCAAGTCGCTTAGTTCAGCGGGGAGGCACCGGGGAGCTGTTTTTT.

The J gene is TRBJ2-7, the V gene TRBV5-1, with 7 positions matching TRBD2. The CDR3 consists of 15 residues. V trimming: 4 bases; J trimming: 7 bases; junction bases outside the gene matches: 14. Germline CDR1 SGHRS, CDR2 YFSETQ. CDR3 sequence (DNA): TGCGCCAGCAGCGTCAGCGGGGCCGGCCCGGGAGAGCAGTACTTC. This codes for CASSVSGAGPGEQYF. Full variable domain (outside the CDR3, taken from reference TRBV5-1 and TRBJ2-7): KAGVTQTPRYLIKTRGQQVTLSCSPISGHRSVSWYQQTPGQGLQFLFEYFSETQRNKGNFPGRFSGRQFSNSRSEMNVSTLELGDSALYLCASSVSGAGPGEQYFGPGTRLTVT.

The CDR3 region is CASSPGHTNGYTF. CDR3 coding DNA: TGTGCCAGCAGCCCGGGACATACAAATGGCTACACCTTC. V is TRBV12-3 or TRBV12-4 and J is TRBJ1-2, with D perhaps matching TRBD1 (6 bases). V lost 6 bases and J 6 bases, leaving 14 bases between the germline ends. This CDR3 contains 13 residues.

CDR3 coding DNA: TGTGCCAGTAGAGGAACAGGGGTATCCGGGGAGCTGTTTTTT. Translation: CASRGTGVSGELFF. This rearrangement joins TRBV19 to TRBJ2-2; 7 bases map to TRBD1. Per germline, CDR1 LNHDA and CDR2 SQIVND (reference sequence). Germline trimming cut 6 bases from V and 6 bases from J; bases unmatched to any gene: 7. CDR3 length: 14 residues.

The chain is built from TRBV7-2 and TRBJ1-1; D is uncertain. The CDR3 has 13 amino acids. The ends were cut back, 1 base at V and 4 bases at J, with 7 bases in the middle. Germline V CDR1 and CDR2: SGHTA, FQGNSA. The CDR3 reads CASSLEGATEAFF. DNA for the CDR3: TGTGCCAGCAGCTTAGAAGGAGCCACTGAAGCTTTCTTT.

CDR3 protein: CASTEVWGEDTQYF. CDR3 in DNA: TGTGCCAGTACCGAAGTCTGGGGGGAAGATACGCAGTATTTT. The chain links TRBV19 to TRBJ2-3; a possible D gene is TRBD2 (6 bases). Germline CDR1 reads LNHDA; CDR2 reads SQIVND (reference sequence). The CDR3 extends over 14 amino acids. V was shortened by 7 bases and J by 5 bases, with 16 bases between the two germline ends.

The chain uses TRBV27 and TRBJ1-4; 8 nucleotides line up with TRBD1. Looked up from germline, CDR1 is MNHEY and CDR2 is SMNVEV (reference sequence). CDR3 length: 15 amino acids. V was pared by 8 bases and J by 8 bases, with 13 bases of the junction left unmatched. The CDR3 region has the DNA TGTGCCAGCGGGACGCTACAGGGGGTTAACGAAAAACTGTTTTTT. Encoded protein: CASGTLQGVNEKLFF.

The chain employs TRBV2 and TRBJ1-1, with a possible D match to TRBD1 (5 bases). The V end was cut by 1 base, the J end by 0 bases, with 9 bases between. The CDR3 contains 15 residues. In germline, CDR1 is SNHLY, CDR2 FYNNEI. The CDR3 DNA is TGTGCCAGCAGTGAAGACGGGGGGATGAACACTGAAGCTTTCTTT. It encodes CASSEDGGMNTEAFF.

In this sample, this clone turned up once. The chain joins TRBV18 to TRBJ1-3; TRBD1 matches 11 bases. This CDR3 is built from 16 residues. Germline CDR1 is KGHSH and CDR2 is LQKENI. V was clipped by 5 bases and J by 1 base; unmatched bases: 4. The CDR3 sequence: CASSVGQGASGNTIYF. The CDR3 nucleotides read TGTGCCAGCTCAGTCGGACAGGGGGCATCTGGAAACACCATATATTTT.

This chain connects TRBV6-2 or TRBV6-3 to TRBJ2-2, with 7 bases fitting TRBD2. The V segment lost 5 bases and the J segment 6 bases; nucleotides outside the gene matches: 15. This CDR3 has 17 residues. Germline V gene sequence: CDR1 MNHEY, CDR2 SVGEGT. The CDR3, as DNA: TGTGCCAGCAGTGACGGACTAGTTAGTTTTTTCCCCGGGGAGCTGTTTTTT. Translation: CASSDGLVSFFPGELFF.

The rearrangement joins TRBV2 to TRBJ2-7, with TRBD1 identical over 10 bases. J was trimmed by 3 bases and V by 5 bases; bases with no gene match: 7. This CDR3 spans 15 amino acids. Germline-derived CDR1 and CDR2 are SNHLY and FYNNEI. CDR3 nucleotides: TGTGCCAGCAGTTGGGGGACAGGGGCGAACTACGAGCAGTACTTC. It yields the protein CASSWGTGANYEQYF.

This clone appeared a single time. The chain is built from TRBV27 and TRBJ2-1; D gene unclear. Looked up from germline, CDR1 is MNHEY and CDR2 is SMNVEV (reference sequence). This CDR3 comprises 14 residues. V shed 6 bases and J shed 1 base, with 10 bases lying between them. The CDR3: CASSPGRSYNEQFF. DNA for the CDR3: TGTGCCAGCAGCCCGGGTCGTTCCTACAATGAGCAGTTCTTC.

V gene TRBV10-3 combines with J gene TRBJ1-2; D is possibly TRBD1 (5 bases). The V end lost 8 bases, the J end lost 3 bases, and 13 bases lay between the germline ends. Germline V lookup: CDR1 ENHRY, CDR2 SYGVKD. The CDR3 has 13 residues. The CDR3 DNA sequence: TGTGCCATCTCGGGGGAACGGTACTATGGCTACACCTTC. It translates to CAISGERYYGYTF.

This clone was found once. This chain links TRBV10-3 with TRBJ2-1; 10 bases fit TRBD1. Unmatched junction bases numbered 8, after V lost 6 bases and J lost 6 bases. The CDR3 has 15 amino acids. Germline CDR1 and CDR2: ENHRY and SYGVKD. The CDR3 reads CAIRQPGQGSNEQFF. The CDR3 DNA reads TGTGCCATCAGGCAACCGGGACAGGGGAGCAATGAGCAGTTCTTC.

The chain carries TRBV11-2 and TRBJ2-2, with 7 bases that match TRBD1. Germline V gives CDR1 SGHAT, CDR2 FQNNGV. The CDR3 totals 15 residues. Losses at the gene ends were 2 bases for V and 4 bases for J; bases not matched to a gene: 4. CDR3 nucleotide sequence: TGTGCCAGCAGCTTAACGACAGGGCTCACCGGGGAGCTGTTTTTT. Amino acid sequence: CASSLTTGLTGELFF. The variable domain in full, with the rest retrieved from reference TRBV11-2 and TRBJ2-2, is EAGVAQSPRYKIIEKRQSVAFWCNPISGHATLYWYQQILGQGPKLLIQFQNNGVVDDSQLPKDRFSAERLKGVDSTLKIQPAKLEDSAVYLCASSLTTGLTGELFFGEGSRLTVL.

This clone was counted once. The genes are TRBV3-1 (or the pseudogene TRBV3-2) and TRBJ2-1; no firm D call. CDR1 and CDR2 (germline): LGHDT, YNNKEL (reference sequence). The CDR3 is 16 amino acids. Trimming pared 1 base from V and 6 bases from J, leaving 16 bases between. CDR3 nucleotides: TGTGCCAGCAGCCAAGCATTTGTGGTCAGTATCAATGAGCAGTTCTTC. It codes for CASSQAFVVSINEQFF.

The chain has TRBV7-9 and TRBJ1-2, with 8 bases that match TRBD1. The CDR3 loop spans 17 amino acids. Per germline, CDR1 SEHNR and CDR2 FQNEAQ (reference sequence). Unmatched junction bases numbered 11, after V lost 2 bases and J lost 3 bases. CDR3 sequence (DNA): TGTGCCAGCAGCTTACATCGCGGACAGGGTAATCACTATGGCTACACCTTC. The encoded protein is CASSLHRGQGNHYGYTF.

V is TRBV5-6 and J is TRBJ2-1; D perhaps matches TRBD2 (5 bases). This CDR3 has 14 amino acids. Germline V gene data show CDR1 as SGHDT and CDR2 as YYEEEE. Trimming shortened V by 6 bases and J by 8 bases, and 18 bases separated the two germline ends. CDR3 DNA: TGTGCCAGCATCCGGGAACCCGGGTACGATGAGCAGTTCTTC. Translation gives CASIREPGYDEQFF.